One sample yielded the 24 T cell receptor beta chains listed below, sequenced in a study of cytomegalovirus exposure and HLA in healthy donors. The data were produced by immunoSEQ multiplex PCR, yet TCRdb's version contains in-frame clones alone and is incomplete. This sample yields 150,000 to 200,000 clones, of which approximately 84% are seen a single time; roughly 10% belongs to the top ten. Sequenced input: PBMCs. The source of these receptors is a man aged 25-40 years in good health and CMV-seropositive.

V is TRBV6-6 and J is TRBJ2-5, with 9 bases aligning to TRBD2. The ends lost 2 bases at V and 8 bases at J; junction bases unmatched: 6. The CDR3 contains 14 residues. Germline values: CDR1 MNHNY, CDR2 SVGAGI (reference sequence). The CDR3 loop reads CASSYIAGVGTQYF. In DNA form, the CDR3 reads TGTGCCAGCAGTTACATAGCGGGAGTAGGTACCCAGTACTTC.

The J gene is TRBJ2-7, the V gene TRBV28; TRBD1 agrees at 8 bases. V shed 5 bases, J shed 3 bases, and the junction held 9 bases outside the gene matches. This CDR3 is 15 amino acids long. Germline lookup yields CDR1 MDHEN and CDR2 SYDVKM. CDR3 nucleotide sequence: TGTGCCAGCAGTACTCCGCAGGGGGCCCTCTACGAGCAGTACTTC. The encoded protein is CASSTPQGALYEQYF.

The rearrangement uses TRBV28 and TRBJ1-2; 9 bases are shared with TRBD1. Looked up from germline, CDR1 is MDHEN and CDR2 is SYDVKM. The V segment lost 5 bases and the J segment 7 bases; nucleotides outside the gene matches: 5. The CDR3 has 13 amino acids. In DNA, the CDR3 is TGTGCCAGCAGTGCTGGGACAGGGCTTGGCTACACCTTC. Translation gives CASSAGTGLGYTF.

This chain connects TRBV29-1 to TRBJ1-1; no reliable D call. This CDR3 has 16 residues. Trimming shortened V by 7 bases and J by 0 bases, and 21 bases separated the two germline ends. Per germline, CDR1 SQVTM and CDR2 ANQGSEA. CDR3 bases: TGCAGCGCCCGAGGAGGGTATGGAGGCATGAACACTGAAGCTTTCTTT. Its translation: CSARGGYGGMNTEAFF. Complete variable domain (other parts from reference TRBV29-1 and TRBJ1-1): SAVISQKPSRDICQRGTSLTIQCQVDSQVTMMFWYRQQPGQSLTLIATANQGSEATYESGFVIDKFPISRPNLTFSTLTVSNMSPEDSSIYLCSARGGYGGMNTEAFFGQGTRLTVV.

The chain has TRBV4-2 and TRBJ1-5; 8 nucleotides align to TRBD1. Germline CDR1 LGHNA, CDR2 YNFKEQ. This CDR3 comprises 17 residues. V shed 4 bases and J 2 bases; nucleotides not matched to a gene: 10. The CDR3: CASSLRTGWVGNQPQHF. CDR3 bases: TGTGCCAGCAGCCTGAGGACAGGGTGGGTTGGCAATCAGCCCCAGCATTTT.

The CDR3 region is CASSIQTGGGEKLFF. The CDR3 DNA follows: TGTGCCAGCAGCATTCAAACAGGGGGAGGAGAAAAACTGTTTTTT. The chain is built from TRBV7-6 and TRBJ1-4; TRBD1 matches at 8 bases. Germline assignment: CDR1 SGHVS and CDR2 FNYEAQ. The CDR3 totals 15 residues. V shed 5 bases and J 8 bases; nucleotides not matched to a gene: 10. The whole variable domain, filled in from reference TRBV7-6 and TRBJ1-4, reads GAGVSQSPRYKVTKRGQDVALRCDPISGHVSLYWYRQALGQGPEFLTYFNYEAQQDKSGLPNDRFSAERPEGSISTLTIQRTEQRDSAMYRCASSIQTGGGEKLFFGSGTQLSVL.

The chain has TRBV7-9 and TRBJ2-3; weak D call: TRBD2 (5 bases). CDR1 is SEHNR, CDR2 FQNEAQ, per germline (reference sequence). The CDR3 is 15 residues long. V lost 3 bases, J lost 7 bases, and 17 bases lay in between. CDR3 in amino acids: CASSFSTRVLHTQYF. DNA of the CDR3: TGTGCCAGCAGCTTCAGTACTAGGGTCTTACATACGCAGTATTTT.

J is TRBJ1-1 and V is TRBV7-6; 9 positions match TRBD1. V shed 6 bases and J 5 bases; nucleotides not matched to a gene: 7. The germline V gene has CDR1 SGHVS and CDR2 FNYEAQ. The CDR3 covers 14 residues. CDR3 DNA: TGTGCCAGCAGAACCGGGACAGGGCTTACTGAAGCTTTCTTT. Translating it yields CASRTGTGLTEAFF.

The J gene is TRBJ2-5, the V gene TRBV5-6, with 7 positions matching TRBD2. Looked up from germline, CDR1 is SGHDT and CDR2 is YYEEEE. The trim removed 2 bases at V and 4 bases at J, leaving 2 bases unmatched. This CDR3 comprises 13 residues. The CDR3 sequence is CASSLTGGETQYF. The CDR3 bases are TGTGCCAGCAGCTTAACGGGAGGAGAGACCCAGTACTTC. Variable domain in full (rest from reference TRBV5-6 and TRBJ2-5): DAGVTQSPTHLIKTRGQQVTLRCSPKSGHDTVSWYQQALGQGPQFIFQYYEEEERQRGNFPDRFSGHQFPNYSSELNVNALLLGDSALYLCASSLTGGETQYFGPGTRLLVL.

CDR3 bases: TGCGCCAGCAGCTTGGGCAGGGGGCTCCTTAATGAAAAACTGTTTTTT. It translates to CASSLGRGLLNEKLFF. V and J are TRBV5-1 and TRBJ1-4; 8 bases fit TRBD1. The CDR3 is made up of 16 amino acids. Germline V gives CDR1 SGHRS, CDR2 YFSETQ. J gave up 4 bases and V 0 bases, and 5 bases lay outside the gene matches.

The gene calls are TRBV6-1 and TRBJ1-5, with 9 bases fitting TRBD1. Germline V CDR1 and CDR2: MNHNS, SASEGT. V shed 4 bases, J shed 5 bases, and the junction held 9 bases outside the gene matches. CDR3 length: 16 residues. The CDR3 nucleotides read TGTGCCAGCAGTGTCCGGGACAGGGATGACTATCAGCCCCAGCATTTT. Its translation: CASSVRDRDDYQPQHF.

The chain combines TRBV7-2 with TRBJ1-2; 10 nucleotides line up with TRBD1. The V gene's germline CDR1 is SGHTA and CDR2 FQGNSA. The junction had 13 bases not matched to a gene; V was cut back by 5 bases and J by 7 bases. The CDR3 covers 16 residues. The CDR3 nucleotides are TGTGCCAGCAGCCAAGGCGGGACAGGGGCGGGCTCTGGCTACACCTTC. Translation gives CASSQGGTGAGSGYTF.

This chain joins TRBV18 and TRBJ2-5; D unclear. The V gene lost 0 bases and the J gene lost 2 bases, with 7 bases spanning the gap. From germline, CDR1 is KGHSH and CDR2 LQKENI. CDR3 size: 14 residues. CDR3 loop: CASSPPTLQETQYF. As DNA, the CDR3 is TGTGCCAGCTCACCACCAACTTTGCAAGAGACCCAGTACTTC.

The chain has TRBV7-8 and TRBJ1-2, with 8 bases fitting TRBD1. Germline V lookup: CDR1 SGHVS, CDR2 FQNEAQ. This CDR3 comprises 16 residues. After removal of 5 bases from V and 3 bases from J, the junction contained 11 bases not matched to a gene. The CDR3 nucleotides are TGTGCCAGCAGCACTACGGCCGGGACAGGAGACTATGGCTACACCTTC. Translated, it gives CASSTTAGTGDYGYTF.

CDR3 sequence reads: CASSSGTQETQYF. CDR3 nucleotides: TGTGCCAGCAGCTCCGGGACACAAGAGACCCAGTACTTC. This chain uses TRBV9 with TRBJ2-5; tentatively, D is TRBD1 (6 bases). The CDR3 extends over 13 amino acids. Between the trimmed V and J ends, which lost 4 bases and 2 bases, there was a span of 9 bases. Germline V lookup: CDR1 SGDLS, CDR2 YYNGEE.

This sequence joins TRBV28 and TRBJ1-5; D is possibly TRBD1 (5 bases). CDR3 length: 15 amino acids. Trimming stripped 6 bases from V and 5 bases from J, with 17 bases between. Germline V gene sequence: CDR1 MDHEN, CDR2 SYDVKM. The CDR3 nucleotides read TGTGCCAGCAGCCCAGGGACTTCCCGCTATCAGCCCCAGCATTTT. Residues: CASSPGTSRYQPQHF.

The chain recombines TRBV10-2 with TRBJ2-7; 9 positions match TRBD2. Germline CDR1 and CDR2: WSHSY and SAAADI. After removal of 0 bases from V and 7 bases from J, the junction contained 10 bases not matched to a gene. CDR3 length: 16 residues. Here the CDR3 DNA reads TGCGCCAGCAGTGAGTCGTTGGCGGGAGGGCCAAGGGAGCAGTACTTC. Translating gives CASSESLAGGPREQYF.

Of note for this clone: The same CDR3 also results from other DNA sequences found in this sample. The chain uses TRBV5-1 and TRBJ2-6, with D perhaps TRBD2 (5 bases). V was clipped by 0 bases and J by 2 bases, with 6 bases between them. This CDR3 is 15 amino acids long. Germline CDR1 and CDR2: SGHRS and YFSETQ. The CDR3 DNA is TGCGCCAGCAGCTTGGGAGGGACTGGGGCCAACGTCCTGACTTTC. Translated: CASSLGGTGANVLTF. Supplemented by reference TRBV5-1 and TRBJ2-6, the full variable domain reads KAGVTQTPRYLIKTRGQQVTLSCSPISGHRSVSWYQQTPGQGLQFLFEYFSETQRNKGNFPGRFSGRQFSNSRSEMNVSTLELGDSALYLCASSLGGTGANVLTFGAGSRLTVL.

This clone was counted between two and nine times. This rearrangement joins TRBV28 to TRBJ1-6; D not resolved. Looked up from germline, CDR1 is MDHEN and CDR2 is SYDVKM. V was shortened by 6 bases and J by 10 bases, with 19 bases between the two germline ends. CDR3 length: 15 amino acids. The DNA for the CDR3 is TGTGCCAGCAGCCCCACTCAGGTTACTTCCTCACCCCTCCACTTT. This encodes CASSPTQVTSSPLHF.

The rearrangement links TRBV6-1 to TRBJ2-3, with D possibly TRBD2 on 6 matching bases. This CDR3 has 11 residues. Germline V gene lookup returns CDR1 MNHNS and CDR2 SASEGT. V gave up 6 bases and J gave up 12 bases, with 13 bases separating them. CDR3 sequence: CASSAGPAQYF. As DNA, the CDR3 is TGTGCCAGCAGCGCGGGACCGGCCCAGTATTTT.

The V gene is TRBV5-1, the J gene TRBJ1-2; the match to TRBD1 covers 8 bases. The CDR3 is 14 amino acids. V lost 0 bases, J lost 8 bases, and 6 bases stayed unmatched. CDR1 is SGHRS and CDR2 is YFSETQ in the germline V gene. CDR3 nucleotide sequence: TGCGCCAGCAGCTTGGAGGCGGGACAGGAGGGCTACACCTTC. This encodes CASSLEAGQEGYTF. The full variable domain, its missing parts supplied by reference TRBV5-1 and TRBJ1-2, is KAGVTQTPRYLIKTRGQQVTLSCSPISGHRSVSWYQQTPGQGLQFLFEYFSETQRNKGNFPGRFSGRQFSNSRSEMNVSTLELGDSALYLCASSLEAGQEGYTFGSGTRLTVV.

The chain couples TRBV7-6 to TRBJ2-3; TRBD1 matches at 9 bases. Germline trimming cut 5 bases from V and 1 base from J; bases unmatched to any gene: 7. The CDR3 runs 16 residues. Germline lookup yields CDR1 SGHVS and CDR2 FNYEAQ. CDR3 sequence reads: CASSAWTGVGTDTQYF. The CDR3 region has the DNA TGTGCCAGCAGCGCGTGGACAGGGGTTGGCACAGATACGCAGTATTTT. Supplemented by reference TRBV7-6 and TRBJ2-3, the full variable domain reads GAGVSQSPRYKVTKRGQDVALRCDPISGHVSLYWYRQALGQGPEFLTYFNYEAQQDKSGLPNDRFSAERPEGSISTLTIQRTEQRDSAMYRCASSAWTGVGTDTQYFGPGTRLTVL.

This chain links TRBV7-2 with TRBJ2-3; D possibly corresponds to TRBD2 (6 bases). Germline V gives CDR1 SGHTA, CDR2 FQGNSA. Trimming stripped 1 base from V and 7 bases from J, with 18 bases between. The CDR3 has 16 amino acids. CDR3 nucleotide sequence: TGTGCCAGCAGCTTAGGTCCCGGGGGTTTCACGAATACGCAGTATTTT. Translation gives CASSLGPGGFTNTQYF.

The chain carries TRBV6-1 and TRBJ1-1; possibly TRBD1 for D (5 bases). CDR3 length: 14 residues. Trimming took 7 bases from V and 1 from J, leaving 13 bases between them. Germline lookup yields CDR1 MNHNS and CDR2 SASEGT. CDR3 nucleotides: TGTGCCAGCACGCGTCCCGGGGGGAACACTGAAGCTTTCTTT. This codes for CASTRPGGNTEAFF.